The rows below give T cell receptor beta chains drawn from one sample of a study of blood T cell repertoires in COVID-19. The assay was immunoSEQ multiplex PCR, and TCRdb's table has in-frame clones only and misses some. This table holds roughly 150,000 clones, roughly 85% found once. Sequenced input: PBMCs or T cells enriched from blood (not recorded which). These receptors were taken from an older woman in a cohort exposed to, infected with or recovered from COVID-19 (not recorded which). CDR3s include the opening cysteine and the closing phenylalanine or tryptophan. The D gene is left open where the match is weak. Rows give clone size only sometimes, using once, few, many, or a class for an expanded clone.

v_gene	d_gene	abundance	len	j_gene	CDR3aa	CDR3nt
TRBV7-2	TRBD1	few	14	TRBJ1-3	CASRRQGAGNTIYF	TGTGCCAGCAGACGACAGGGGGCTGGAAACACCATATATTTT
TRBV27	TRBD1	NA	16	TRBJ2-7	CASSSLGQGGPNEQYF	TGTGCCAGCAGTTCCCTCGGACAGGGAGGCCCCAACGAGCAGTACTTC
TRBV6-1	NA	NA	13	TRBJ2-3	CASSEARDNTQYF	TGTGCCAGCAGTGAGGCTAGAGATAATACGCAGTATTTT
TRBV7-2	TRBD2	NA	17	TRBJ2-1	CASSRLTSAQTYNEQFF	TGTGCCAGCAGCCGCCTCACTAGCGCGCAAACCTACAATGAGCAGTTCTTC
TRBV12-3/TRBV12-4	NA	NA	13	TRBJ2-4	CASSLAGASIQYF	TGTGCCAGCAGTTTAGCGGGAGCGAGTATTCAGTACTTC
TRBV3-1/TRBV3-2	NA	NA	14	TRBJ1-1	CASSLREFNTEAFF	TGTGCCAGCAGTCTCAGGGAATTTAACACTGAAGCTTTCTTT
TRBV2	NA	NA	15	TRBJ1-1	CASKAGLGGITEAFF	TGTGCCAGCAAGGCAGGCCTCGGAGGGATCACTGAAGCTTTCTTT
TRBV5-6	NA	NA	14	TRBJ2-3	CASSLLGSPDTQYF	TGTGCCAGCAGCTTGTTGGGGAGCCCGGATACGCAGTATTTT
TRBV19	NA	NA	15	TRBJ2-3	CASSGQRISTDTQYF	TGTGCCAGTAGTGGACAGAGGATTAGCACAGATACGCAGTATTTT
TRBV7-9	NA	NA	16	TRBJ1-2	CASRLNEEFSNYGYTF	TGTGCCAGCAGACTCAACGAGGAATTCTCCAACTATGGCTACACCTTC
TRBV6-5	NA	NA	13	TRBJ1-2	CASSRLADYGYTF	TGTGCCAGCAGTCGCTTGGCGGACTATGGCTACACCTTC
TRBV5-1	NA	NA	16	TRBJ1-1	CASSFAGGIMNTEAFF	TGCGCCAGCAGCTTCGCGGGGGGGATAATGAACACTGAAGCTTTCTTT
TRBV6-2/TRBV6-3	NA	NA	15	TRBJ2-6	CASSQRGSGANVLTF	TGTGCCAGCAGTCAAAGGGGCTCTGGGGCCAACGTCCTGACTTTC
TRBV28	TRBD1	NA	17	TRBJ2-2	CASSLLPSGTGTGELFF	TGTGCCAGCAGCCTCCTCCCATCCGGGACAGGGACCGGGGAGCTGTTTTTT
TRBV27	NA	NA	16	TRBJ2-3	CASSSKSGLPTDTQYF	TGTGCCAGCAGTTCTAAATCAGGGCTCCCCACAGATACGCAGTATTTT
TRBV18	TRBD2	NA	18	TRBJ2-1	CASSPVMTSGASYNEQFF	TGTGCCAGCTCACCCGTAATGACTAGCGGAGCATCCTACAATGAGCAGTTCTTC
TRBV19	TRBD1	few	15	TRBJ2-1	CASSTSGTGNGEQFF	TGTGCCAGTAGTACCTCCGGGACAGGGAACGGTGAGCAGTTCTTC
TRBV5-6	NA	NA	14	TRBJ2-2	CASSRIRGTGELFF	TGTGCCAGCAGCAGAATTCGGGGCACCGGGGAGCTGTTTTTT
TRBV21-1	NA	NA	17	TRBJ1-3	CASSKGDRGGSGNTIYF	TGTGCCAGCAGCAAAGGGGACAGGGGGGGCTCTGGAAACACCATATATTTT
TRBV27	NA	NA	9	TRBJ1-2	CASNVYRDF	TGTGCCAGCAACGTCTACCGGGACTTC
TRBV27	NA	NA	11	TRBJ1-1	CASSLYGEAFF	TGTGCCAGCAGTTTGTACGGTGAAGCTTTCTTT
TRBV18	TRBD1	few	13	TRBJ2-3	CASSRTGPDTQYF	TGTGCCAGCTCACGGACAGGGCCAGATACGCAGTATTTT
TRBV28	NA	NA	16	TRBJ2-1	CASSPPGTLLYNEQFF	TGTGCCAGCAGTCCTCCCGGGACTCTACTCTACAATGAGCAGTTCTTC
TRBV3-1/TRBV3-2	TRBD1	few	15	TRBJ1-5	CASSGQGYSNQPQHF	TGTGCCAGCAGCGGACAGGGATATAGCAATCAGCCCCAGCATTTT
TRBV4-1	TRBD1	once	17	TRBJ1-6	CASSQEGQPSYNSPLHF	TGCGCCAGCAGCCAAGAGGGACAGCCCTCCTATAATTCACCCCTCCACTTT
TRBV4-3	NA	NA	15	TRBJ1-2	CASSLLGGEGYGYTF	TGCGCCAGCAGCCTCCTGGGGGGTGAGGGCTATGGCTACACCTTC
TRBV4-1	TRBD1	NA	15	TRBJ1-4	CASSHTRGLGEKLFF	TGCGCCAGCAGCCATACGAGGGGGCTGGGTGAAAAACTGTTTTTT
TRBV5-1	NA	NA	14	TRBJ1-4	CASSLNPNREKLFF	TGCGCCAGCAGCTTAAACCCGAATCGGGAAAAACTGTTTTTT
TRBV11-3	TRBD2	NA	15	TRBJ2-7	CASSLVAGVYYEQYF	TGTGCCAGCAGCTTAGTCGCGGGAGTTTACTACGAGCAGTACTTC
TRBV2	TRBD2	few	19	TRBJ2-1	CASSGPGLAGGNLYNEQFF	TGTGCCAGCAGTGGGCCGGGACTAGCGGGAGGGAATCTCTACAATGAGCAGTTCTTC
TRBV11-2	NA	NA	16	TRBJ2-5	CASSPLGGNPTETQYF	TGTGCCAGCAGCCCCCTCGGGGGTAACCCCACAGAGACCCAGTACTTC
TRBV7-3	NA	NA	14	TRBJ2-1	CASSLTAGLNEQFF	TGTGCCAGCAGCTTAACAGCAGGTCTGAATGAGCAGTTCTTC
TRBV27	NA	NA	18	TRBJ2-3	CASSSQIRGKAGTDTQYF	TGTGCCAGCAGTTCTCAAATCCGGGGTAAAGCTGGCACAGATACGCAGTATTTT
TRBV2	NA	NA	14	TRBJ1-2	CASSGQGGDYGYTF	TGTGCCAGCAGTGGGCAGGGAGGTGACTATGGCTACACCTTC
TRBV20-1	NA	few	10	TRBJ2-7	CSAQLREQYF	TGCAGTGCCCAACTTCGGGAGCAGTACTTC
TRBV6-5	TRBD1	NA	14	TRBJ2-7	CASNPSGQGYEQYF	TGTGCCAGCAACCCATCGGGACAGGGGTACGAGCAGTACTTC
TRBV6-2/TRBV6-3	NA	NA	17	TRBJ1-2	CASSSRTGGGGGYGYTF	TGTGCCAGCAGTTCCCGGACCGGCGGCGGGGGAGGCTATGGCTACACCTTC
TRBV5-4	NA	NA	15	TRBJ1-1	CASSLPTGRGVEAFF	TGTGCCAGCAGCTTGCCCACAGGCCGAGGAGTTGAAGCTTTCTTT
TRBV3-1/TRBV3-2	NA	few	16	TRBJ1-2	CASSQVRGLAYGGYTF	TGTGCCAGCAGCCAAGTCCGGGGACTTGCCTACGGGGGCTACACCTTC
TRBV14	NA	once	14	TRBJ1-3	CASSHLYSGNTIYF	TGTGCCAGCAGCCATCTATACTCTGGAAACACCATATATTTT
TRBV6-6	TRBD2	NA	16	TRBJ2-7	CASSFRAGGKRDEQYF	TGTGCCAGCAGTTTCAGAGCGGGAGGGAAGAGGGACGAGCAGTACTTC
TRBV10-3	NA	once	13	TRBJ2-7	CAISAYRVREQYF	TGTGCCATCAGTGCGTACAGGGTCCGGGAGCAGTACTTC
TRBV7-9	TRBD1	NA	15	TRBJ2-7	CASSTYGTGSYEQYF	TGTGCCAGCAGCACATACGGGACAGGGTCCTACGAGCAGTACTTC
TRBV21-1	NA	NA	17	TRBJ1-6	CASSKGLSGDYNSPLHF	TGTGCCAGCAGCAAAGGGCTAAGTGGAGACTATAATTCACCCCTCCACTTT
TRBV7-9	TRBD1	NA	16	TRBJ1-4	CASSLRTTGSNEKLFF	TGTGCCAGCAGCCTCAGAACGACAGGGAGCAATGAAAAACTGTTTTTT
TRBV28	NA	NA	20	TRBJ1-4	CASSWARRGGLDSTNEKLFF	TGTGCCAGCAGTTGGGCGCGGAGGGGGGGCCTAGATTCAACTAATGAAAAACTGTTTTTT
TRBV15	TRBD1	NA	17	TRBJ1-5	CATSRDQVGQGRQPQHF	TGTGCCACCAGCAGAGATCAGGTCGGACAGGGTAGACAGCCCCAGCATTTT
TRBV11-2	NA	NA	12	TRBJ1-6	CASSFPNSPLHF	TGTGCCAGCAGCTTTCCTAACTCACCCCTCCACTTT
TRBV18	NA	NA	13	TRBJ2-3	CASSPYKTDTQYF	TGTGCCAGCTCACCGTACAAAACAGATACGCAGTATTTT
TRBV6-6	TRBD2	NA	15	TRBJ2-3	CASSPHTGGPSTQYF	TGTGCCAGCAGCCCCCACACGGGAGGGCCGAGTACGCAGTATTTT
TRBV5-1	TRBD1	once	15	TRBJ2-7	CASSLGTGIPYEQYF	TGCGCCAGCAGCTTGGGGACAGGTATCCCCTACGAGCAGTACTTC
TRBV28	TRBD1	NA	15	TRBJ2-1	CASSLLTGGGNEQFF	TGTGCCAGCAGTTTATTGACAGGGGGAGGCAATGAGCAGTTCTTC